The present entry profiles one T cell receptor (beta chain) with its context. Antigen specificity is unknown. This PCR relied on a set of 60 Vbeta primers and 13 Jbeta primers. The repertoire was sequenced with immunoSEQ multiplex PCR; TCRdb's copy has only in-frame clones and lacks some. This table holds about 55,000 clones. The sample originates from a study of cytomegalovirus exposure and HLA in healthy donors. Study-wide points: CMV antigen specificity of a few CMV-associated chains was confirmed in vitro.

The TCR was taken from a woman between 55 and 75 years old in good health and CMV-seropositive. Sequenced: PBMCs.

The CDR3 reads CASSPTDRVDGYTF. CDR3 sequence (DNA): TGTGCCAGCTCACCAACAGACAGGGTTGATGGCTACACCTTC. This chain uses TRBV18 with TRBJ1-2; 7 nucleotides align to TRBD1. CDR3 length: 14 amino acids. Trimming cost V 2 bases and J 6 bases; bases outside gene matches: 6. Germline assignment: CDR1 KGHSH and CDR2 LQKENI.